Listed below are T cell receptor beta chains from one sample, sequenced in a study of T cell responses to AZD1222 COVID-19 vaccine. Using immunoSEQ multiplex PCR, the repertoire was profiled, and TCRdb retains in-frame clones only, with some absent. Found here are more than 90,000 clones, roughly 87% of them singletons; the top ten hold approximately 16%. Source: peripheral blood, taken on day 0 of AZD1222 vaccination. Source of these receptors: an adult in good health. The CDR3 runs from the conserved cysteine through the conserved F or W. Each record gives: clone size, V gene, D gene, J gene, CDR3 DNA, CDR3 protein. The D gene is left open where the match is weak. The listing skips clone size in some rows; elsewhere it reads once, few, many or a size class.

abundance: few
v_gene: TRBV9
d_gene: TRBD1
j_gene: TRBJ2-3
CDR3nt: TGTGCCAGCAGCATCCGACAGGGGGGGGGCACAGATACGCAGTATTTT
CDR3aa: CASSIRQGGGTDTQYF

abundance: -
v_gene: TRBV12-3/TRBV12-4
d_gene: -
j_gene: TRBJ1-1
CDR3nt: TGTGCCAGCAGCCCTCCGGGCGCTGAAGCTTTCTTT
CDR3aa: CASSPPGAEAFF

abundance: -
v_gene: TRBV5-1
d_gene: TRBD1
j_gene: TRBJ1-6
CDR3nt: TGCGCCAGCAGAGAAACAGGGGTTGGGAATTCACCCCTCCACTTT
CDR3aa: CASRETGVGNSPLHF

abundance: -
v_gene: TRBV19
d_gene: -
j_gene: TRBJ1-1
CDR3nt: TGTGCCAGTAGTACACAGGGTAACACTGAAGCTTTCTTT
CDR3aa: CASSTQGNTEAFF

abundance: -
v_gene: TRBV11-2
d_gene: TRBD1
j_gene: TRBJ1-2
CDR3nt: TGTGCCAGCACACCCGGAGCAGGGGGCTTCTATGGCTACACCTTC
CDR3aa: CASTPGAGGFYGYTF

abundance: -
v_gene: TRBV27
d_gene: -
j_gene: TRBJ2-5
CDR3nt: TGTGCCAGCAGTCCCTGTCAGTACTTC
CDR3aa: CASSPCQYF

abundance: few
v_gene: TRBV5-6
d_gene: -
j_gene: TRBJ2-7
CDR3nt: TGTGCCAGCAGCTCGGGACCAACTAACTACGAGCAGTACTTC
CDR3aa: CASSSGPTNYEQYF

abundance: -
v_gene: TRBV7-9
d_gene: -
j_gene: TRBJ1-2
CDR3nt: TGTGCCAGCAGCCCGACAGCTAACTATGGCTACACCTTC
CDR3aa: CASSPTANYGYTF

abundance: -
v_gene: TRBV5-1
d_gene: TRBD1
j_gene: TRBJ1-6
CDR3nt: TGCGCCAGCAGCTTTCAGGGGGGTTCACCCCTCCACTTT
CDR3aa: CASSFQGGSPLHF

abundance: -
v_gene: TRBV15
d_gene: -
j_gene: TRBJ2-1
CDR3nt: TGTGCCACCAGCAAGAGGGTAGGTACCTCCTACAATGAGCAGTTCTTC
CDR3aa: CATSKRVGTSYNEQFF

abundance: -
v_gene: TRBV29-1
d_gene: TRBD1
j_gene: TRBJ1-2
CDR3nt: TGCAGCGTTGAAGGTCGACAGGGGGCAAATGGCTACACCTTC
CDR3aa: CSVEGRQGANGYTF

abundance: -
v_gene: TRBV3-1/TRBV3-2
d_gene: TRBD1
j_gene: TRBJ2-2
CDR3nt: TGTGCCAGCAGCCAAGGAGACAGGGGGACCGGGGAGCTGTTTTTT
CDR3aa: CASSQGDRGTGELFF

abundance: -
v_gene: TRBV19
d_gene: -
j_gene: TRBJ2-1
CDR3nt: TGTGCCAGTAGAAGACGGGGGAGCTCCTACAATGAGCAGTTCTTC
CDR3aa: CASRRRGSSYNEQFF

abundance: -
v_gene: TRBV3-1/TRBV3-2
d_gene: TRBD1
j_gene: TRBJ2-3
CDR3nt: TGTGCCAGCAGCCGAGGACAGGGACGTAGCACAGATACGCAGTATTTT
CDR3aa: CASSRGQGRSTDTQYF

abundance: -
v_gene: TRBV2
d_gene: -
j_gene: TRBJ1-1
CDR3nt: TGTGCCAGCAGTGGCCGGGTTGAAGCTTTCTTT
CDR3aa: CASSGRVEAFF

abundance: -
v_gene: TRBV28
d_gene: TRBD1
j_gene: TRBJ1-3
CDR3nt: TGTGCCAGCAGTTCGACAGGGATAGGTGGAAACACCATATATTTT
CDR3aa: CASSSTGIGGNTIYF

abundance: -
v_gene: TRBV7-2
d_gene: -
j_gene: TRBJ2-2
CDR3nt: TGTGCCAGCAGCTCACGGGGCAGGAACACCGGGGAGCTGTTTTTT
CDR3aa: CASSSRGRNTGELFF

abundance: -
v_gene: TRBV4-1
d_gene: -
j_gene: TRBJ1-4
CDR3nt: TGCGCCAGCAGCCAAGTGTTGGGGGTTGCAACTAATGAAAAACTGTTTTTT
CDR3aa: CASSQVLGVATNEKLFF

abundance: -
v_gene: TRBV30
d_gene: TRBD2
j_gene: TRBJ2-1
CDR3nt: TGTGCCTGGACTAGCGGGGTTAGGGGGGGTGAGCAGTTCTTC
CDR3aa: CAWTSGVRGGEQFF

abundance: -
v_gene: TRBV30
d_gene: -
j_gene: TRBJ1-2
CDR3nt: TGTGCCTCCCGCCCCGATATGGGTGGTGGCTACACCTTC
CDR3aa: CASRPDMGGGYTF

abundance: -
v_gene: TRBV15
d_gene: -
j_gene: TRBJ2-7
CDR3nt: TGTGCCACCAGCATCTCCCCGACCTACGAGCAGTACTTC
CDR3aa: CATSISPTYEQYF